Listed here are 27 T cell receptor beta chains from one sample, sequenced in a study of blood T cell repertoires in COVID-19. Profiled with immunoSEQ multiplex PCR; TCRdb holds only in-frame clones, not every one. The sample comprises 60,000 to 70,000 clones, around 89% of which are singletons, and around a tenth rests with the top ten. Material: PBMCs or T cells enriched from blood (not recorded which). The receptors come from a woman between 40 and 55 years old who had recovered from COVID-19.

This chain connects TRBV6-2 or TRBV6-3 to TRBJ2-3, with 10 nucleotides matching TRBD2. The V gene's germline CDR1 is MNHEY and CDR2 SVGEGT. CDR3 length: 16 amino acids. The J segment lost 4 bases and the V segment lost 0 bases, leaving 4 bases of the junction unmatched. The CDR3 region has the DNA TGTGCCAGCAGTTACTCGAAAAGCGGGGGGGCAGATACGCAGTATTTT. Translation: CASSYSKSGGADTQYF.

V usage is TRBV6-1 and J usage is TRBJ2-7; 7 nucleotides line up with TRBD2. Trimming at V came to 1 base and at J to 0 bases, leaving 3 bases not matched to a gene. This CDR3 has 15 residues. CDR1 and CDR2 (germline): MNHNS, SASEGT. The CDR3, as DNA: TGTGCCAGCAGTGAAGGACTAGCTAGCTCCTACGAGCAGTACTTC. Amino acid sequence: CASSEGLASSYEQYF.

The chain is built from TRBV19 and TRBJ1-5; 7 positions match TRBD1. Trimming took 3 bases from V and 4 from J; bases not matched to a gene: 9. The CDR3 loop spans 16 amino acids. Germline V gene lookup returns CDR1 LNHDA and CDR2 SQIVND (reference sequence). CDR3 in DNA: TGTGCCAGTAGTATTCGTCGGGACAGCGGGAATCAGCCCCAGCATTTT. Amino acid sequence: CASSIRRDSGNQPQHF.

The chain has TRBV19 and TRBJ1-2; D is ambiguous. The CDR3 has 14 residues. The germline CDR1 and CDR2 sequences are LNHDA and SQIVND (reference sequence). Deletions cut 7 bases from V and 6 bases from J, with 18 bases between. Here the CDR3 reads CASTLTGIGDGYTF. Here the CDR3 DNA reads TGTGCCAGTACCTTGACCGGGATAGGTGATGGCTACACCTTC.

The chain combines TRBV21-1 with TRBJ2-7; TRBD1 is the table's D call, not checked against the DNA. TRBV21-1 represents a pseudogene. The CDR3 totals 15 residues. The CDR3 sequence is CASFCQDRVFYEQYF. DNA for the CDR3: TGTGCCAGCTTCTGTCAGGACAGGGTGTTCTACGAGCAGTACTTC.

Written as DNA, the CDR3 is TGTGCCAGTAGCGGGGAAGGCTCCTACGAGCAGTACTTC. Its protein product is CASSGEGSYEQYF. The V and J genes are TRBV19 and TRBJ2-7; D is perhaps TRBD2 (5 bases). Germline V CDR1 and CDR2: LNHDA, SQIVND (reference sequence). The CDR3 has 13 residues. Trimming stripped 6 bases from V and 0 bases from J, with 9 bases between.

The genes are TRBV6-5 and TRBJ1-2; 8 bases are shared with TRBD1. This CDR3 contains 14 residues. V was pared by 5 bases and J by 4 bases, with 6 bases of the junction left unmatched. CDR1 MNHEY and CDR2 SVGAGI come from the germline V gene. The CDR3 DNA reads TGTGCCAGCAGTCTGACAGGGGCTGTCTATGGCTACACCTTC. Its translation is CASSLTGAVYGYTF.

The rearrangement joins TRBV5-1 to TRBJ1-2; TRBD1 matches 10 bases. CDR3 size: 14 residues. Germline loops: CDR1 SGHRS, CDR2 YFSETQ. V was pared by 4 bases and J by 4 bases, with 4 bases of the junction left unmatched. CDR3 DNA sequence: TGCGCCAGCAGCCAAGGACAGGGGGGCTATGGCTACACCTTC. Translated: CASSQGQGGYGYTF.

CDR3 in DNA: TGTGCCAGCAGCCTAGGGGACAGGGGGCGTAGCACTGAAGCTTTCTTT. This encodes CASSLGDRGRSTEAFF. This sequence joins TRBV7-9 and TRBJ1-1, with 12 bases fitting TRBD1. Germline values: CDR1 SEHNR, CDR2 FQNEAQ (reference sequence). The CDR3 has 16 amino acids. J lost 4 bases, V lost 5 bases, and 8 bases had no gene match. The complete variable domain, with remaining parts taken from reference TRBV7-9 and TRBJ1-1, reads DTGVSQNPRHKITKRGQNVTFRCDPISEHNRLYWYRQTLGQGPEFLTYFQNEAQLEKSRLLSDRFSAERPKGSFSTLEIQRTEQGDSAMYLCASSLGDRGRSTEAFFGQGTRLTVV.

This rearrangement joins TRBV5-1 to TRBJ1-1; 8 nucleotides agree with TRBD1. The CDR3 sequence is 16 residues long. The germline V gene has CDR1 SGHRS and CDR2 YFSETQ. Trimming took 1 base from V and 0 from J; bases not matched to a gene: 5. CDR3 bases: TGCGCCAGCAGCTTGTCGGGGGACAGGTTGAACACTGAAGCTTTCTTT. Translation: CASSLSGDRLNTEAFF.

The chain is built from TRBV7-3 and TRBJ2-2; TRBD1 is a possible D gene (6 bases). Germline V CDR1 and CDR2: SGHTA, FQGTGA. Between the trimmed V and J ends, which lost 2 bases and 5 bases, there was a span of 6 bases. This CDR3 has 13 amino acids. The CDR3 protein is CASSLQGTGELFF. CDR3 nucleotides: TGTGCCAGCAGCTTACAGGGGACCGGGGAGCTGTTTTTT.

V and J are TRBV6-1 and TRBJ2-2; D might be TRBD1 (6 bases). Per the germline V gene, CDR1 is MNHNS and CDR2 is SASEGT. The CDR3 is made up of 15 amino acids. The germline V and J ends were trimmed by 3 bases and 4 bases, with 12 bases remaining between them. CDR3 loop: CASSDGRGLTGELFF. The DNA for the CDR3 is TGTGCCAGCAGTGACGGCAGGGGTCTCACCGGGGAGCTGTTTTTT.

The rearrangement uses TRBV5-4 and TRBJ2-2; the D gene is possibly TRBD2 (7 bases). This CDR3 is built from 15 residues. The germline CDR1 and CDR2 sequences are SGHNT and YYREEE (reference sequence). Trimming pared 2 bases from V and 4 bases from J, leaving 12 bases between. DNA of the CDR3: TGTGCCAGCAGCTTCAAGGGGGGGACCACCGGGGAGCTGTTTTTT. Translating it yields CASSFKGGTTGELFF.

This clone was recorded only once. The rearrangement uses TRBV6-5 and TRBJ1-3; D is unclear. V lost 10 bases and J lost 4, with 14 bases in between. Germline values: CDR1 MNHEY, CDR2 SVGAGI. The CDR3 spans 13 residues. CDR3 residues: CATRRGFGNTIYF. The CDR3 DNA is TGTGCCACCCGACGGGGTTTCGGAAACACCATATATTTT.

The V and J genes are TRBV19 and TRBJ2-4; 11 bases align to TRBD2. The germline V gene encodes CDR1 LNHDA and CDR2 SQIVND (reference sequence). Unmatched junction bases numbered 11, after V lost 2 bases and J lost 8 bases. This CDR3 is built from 17 residues. The CDR3 loop reads CASSIYPLAGVGDIQYF. In DNA, the CDR3 is TGTGCCAGTAGTATATATCCACTAGCGGGAGTTGGGGACATTCAGTACTTC.

This sequence joins TRBV19 and TRBJ1-4, with D possibly TRBD1 on 5 matching bases. CDR1 and CDR2 from the germline V gene are LNHDA and SQIVND (reference sequence). Trimming shortened V by 5 bases and J by 3 bases, and 7 bases separated the two germline ends. The CDR3 runs to 13 residues. This chain's CDR3 is CASSQQANEKLFF. The CDR3 bases are TGTGCCAGTAGTCAACAGGCTAATGAAAAACTGTTTTTT.

The chain uses TRBV5-8 and TRBJ2-2; 8 positions match TRBD1. Germline V gives CDR1 SGHTS, CDR2 YDEGEE. CDR3 length: 16 residues. Trimming at V came to 2 bases and at J to 7 bases, leaving 10 bases not matched to a gene. The CDR3 region is CASSFPGTGVVGELFF. The CDR3 DNA sequence: TGTGCCAGCAGCTTCCCCGGGACAGGCGTAGTCGGGGAGCTGTTTTTT. Filled out from reference TRBV5-8 and TRBJ2-2, the complete variable domain reads EAGVTQSPTHLIKTRGQQATLRCSPISGHTSVYWYQQALGLGLQFLLWYDEGEERNRGNFPPRFSGRQFPNYSSELNVNALELEDSALYLCASSFPGTGVVGELFFGEGSRLTVL.

This rearrangement joins TRBV7-9 to TRBJ2-3; possible D gene TRBD1, 6 bases. In germline, CDR1 is SEHNR, CDR2 FQNEAQ (reference sequence). V shed 1 base and J shed 1 base, with 15 bases lying between them. The CDR3 is 17 amino acids. CDR3: CASSLGAGAEGTDTQYF. Written as DNA, the CDR3 is TGTGCCAGCAGCTTAGGCGCAGGGGCCGAAGGCACAGATACGCAGTATTTT. Looking up the rest from reference TRBV7-9 and TRBJ2-3 gives the full variable domain: DTGVSQNPRHKITKRGQNVTFRCDPISEHNRLYWYRQTLGQGPEFLTYFQNEAQLEKSRLLSDRFSAERPKGSFSTLEIQRTEQGDSAMYLCASSLGAGAEGTDTQYFGPGTRLTVL.

The rearrangement links TRBV20-1 to TRBJ1-2; D gene ambiguous. This CDR3 has 11 amino acids. Between the trimmed V and J ends, which lost 6 bases and 8 bases, there was a span of 13 bases. In germline, CDR1 is DFQATT, CDR2 SNEGSKA (reference sequence). In nucleotides, the CDR3 is TGCAGTGCCACGGAGGCTGGCGGCTACACCTTC. Translation: CSATEAGGYTF.

The chain has TRBV5-4 and TRBJ1-6, with 10 bases that match TRBD1. CDR3 length: 16 residues. Germline V gene lookup returns CDR1 SGHNT and CDR2 YYREEE (reference sequence). Trimming cost V 3 bases and J 7 bases; bases outside gene matches: 7. CDR3 sequence reads: CASSSPRTGGNSPLHF. CDR3 DNA: TGTGCCAGCAGCTCTCCTCGGACAGGGGGGAATTCACCCCTCCACTTT. Filled out from reference TRBV5-4 and TRBJ1-6, the complete variable domain reads ETGVTQSPTHLIKTRGQQVTLRCSSQSGHNTVSWYQQALGQGPQFIFQYYREEENGRGNFPPRFSGLQFPNYSSELNVNALELDDSALYLCASSSPRTGGNSPLHFGNGTRLTVT.

This clone was observed a single time. The V call is TRBV11-3, the J call TRBJ2-1; 9 nucleotides match TRBD1. The CDR3 consists of 15 residues. Germline CDR1 SGHNT, CDR2 YENEEA. V gave up 5 bases and J gave up 4 bases; unmatched junction bases: 6. The DNA for the CDR3 is TGTGCCAGCAGCGCGACAGGGGGTCGTTACAATGAGCAGTTCTTC. It specifies CASSATGGRYNEQFF. Looking up the rest from reference TRBV11-3 and TRBJ2-1 gives the full variable domain: EAGVVQSPRYKIIEKKQPVAFWCNPISGHNTLYWYLQNLGQGPELLIRYENEEAVDDSQLPKDRFSAERLKGVDSTLKIQPAELGDSAVYLCASSATGGRYNEQFFGPGTRLTVL.

This chain uses TRBV6-5 with TRBJ2-7, with D tentatively TRBD1 (6 bases). V lost 5 bases and J 3 bases, leaving 17 bases between the germline ends. Germline V gene data show CDR1 as MNHEY and CDR2 as SVGAGI. This CDR3 has 15 residues. In nucleotides, the CDR3 is TGTGCCAGCAGTATAACCCGGACAGCCCTCTACGAGCAGTACTTC. This gives the protein CASSITRTALYEQYF.

This clone appeared a few times. The rearrangement joins TRBV4-2 to TRBJ2-7; 10 nucleotides match TRBD2. Germline assignment: CDR1 LGHNA and CDR2 YNFKEQ. This CDR3 is 14 amino acids long. Trimming took 6 bases from V and 1 from J; bases not matched to a gene: 3. The CDR3 nucleotides are TGTGCCAGCAGGTCGACTAGCGGGTCCTACGAGCAGTACTTC. Protein sequence: CASRSTSGSYEQYF.

CDR3: CASGGSRVIDTGELFF. The CDR3 DNA reads as TGCGCCAGCGGGGGGAGCAGGGTTATTGACACCGGGGAGCTGTTTTTT. V gene TRBV10-1 combines with J gene TRBJ2-2; tentatively, D is TRBD2 (6 bases). The ends were cut back, 8 bases at V and 3 bases at J, with 19 bases in the middle. CDR1 and CDR2 (germline): WNHNN, SYGVQD (reference sequence). The CDR3 consists of 16 residues.

The rearrangement links TRBV11-2 to TRBJ1-3; D call uncertain. The CDR3 loop spans 16 amino acids. V gave up 2 bases and J gave up 0 bases, with 11 bases separating them. In germline, CDR1 is SGHAT, CDR2 FQNNGV. The DNA of the CDR3 is TGTGCCAGCAGCTTAAGCACAGCCTTCTCTGGAAACACCATATATTTT. It codes for CASSLSTAFSGNTIYF.

The rearrangement uses TRBV7-9 and TRBJ1-2, with D perhaps TRBD1 (6 bases). V shed 5 bases and J shed 4 bases, with 17 bases lying between them. Germline V gene data show CDR1 as SEHNR and CDR2 as FQNEAQ (reference sequence). The CDR3 has 15 amino acids. The CDR3 nucleotides read TGTGCCAGCAGCATGACAGGAAAAACTGCCTATGGCTACACCTTC. Its translation is CASSMTGKTAYGYTF.

CDR3 loop: CATSRETGGRGKLFF. The CDR3, as DNA: TGTGCCACCAGCAGAGAAACAGGAGGGCGGGGAAAACTGTTTTTT. The J gene is TRBJ1-4, the V gene TRBV15; D is perhaps TRBD1 (5 bases). In germline, CDR1 is LNHNV, CDR2 YYDKDF (reference sequence). The CDR3 runs to 15 residues. The V end was cut by 0 bases, the J end by 10 bases, with 15 bases between.